The 19 T cell receptor beta chains below all came from one sample that was sequenced in a study of graft-versus-host responses after intestinal transplantation. These receptors have no known antigen. The table came from immunoSEQ multiplex PCR; TCRdb's copy has only in-frame clones and leaves some out. This sample has about 50,000 clones, with about nine tenths found just once. This material consisted of unstimulated CD4+ T cells sorted from spleen or lymph node cells, taken before transplant. These receptors all come from a human donor who was the organ donor for an intestinal transplant.

J is TRBJ2-2 and V is TRBV19; 7 bases align to TRBD2. The length of the CDR3 is 15 residues. The germline V gene encodes CDR1 LNHDA and CDR2 SQIVND (reference sequence). Trimming at V came to 5 bases and at J to 2 bases, leaving 5 bases not matched to a gene. The DNA of the CDR3 is TGTGCCAGTAGTCAGGGACTACTTAACACCGGGGAGCTGTTTTTT. Translation gives CASSQGLLNTGELFF.

The chain recombines TRBV7-6 with TRBJ2-1; 8 bases are shared with TRBD2. J was trimmed by 8 bases and V by 2 bases; bases with no gene match: 11. The CDR3 has 16 residues. Per germline, CDR1 SGHVS and CDR2 FNYEAQ. CDR3 residues: CASSLNSGVFGDEQFF. In DNA, the CDR3 is TGTGCCAGCAGCTTAAATAGCGGGGTTTTCGGAGATGAGCAGTTCTTC.

The rearrangement links TRBV7-9 to TRBJ2-4, with TRBD2 matching 14 bases. The CDR3 sequence is 16 residues long. CDR1 SEHNR and CDR2 FQNEAQ come from the germline V gene (reference sequence). V shed 5 bases and J 1 base; nucleotides not matched to a gene: 1. The CDR3 bases are TGTGCCAGCAGCCGGACTAGCGGGAGGGCCAAAAACATTCAGTACTTC. This encodes CASSRTSGRAKNIQYF.

Here the CDR3 DNA reads TGTGCCAGCAGTTACTCTCCGCGGAGCTCCTACAATGAGCAGTTCTTC. Protein sequence: CASSYSPRSSYNEQFF. The V and J genes are TRBV6-6 and TRBJ2-1; unclear D gene. Trimming took 0 bases from V and 0 from J, leaving 9 bases between them. Germline values: CDR1 MNHNY, CDR2 SVGAGI (reference sequence). This CDR3 region has 16 residues.

The CDR3 DNA follows: TGTGCCAGCAGCTTAATCGCTGGACTAGCGGGAGAAGGCGAGCAGTACTTC. This translates into CASSLIAGLAGEGEQYF. The V and J genes are TRBV7-2 and TRBJ2-7; TRBD2 matches 13 bases. The V segment lost 2 bases and the J segment 6 bases; nucleotides outside the gene matches: 10. The V gene's germline CDR1 is SGHTA and CDR2 FQGNSA. The length of the CDR3 is 17 residues.

DNA of the CDR3: TGCAGTGGTCAGGGCAGAGAGACCCAGTACTTC. Encoded protein: CSGQGRETQYF. The chain is built from TRBV20-1 and TRBJ2-5, with a possible D match to TRBD1 (5 bases). Trimming shortened V by 7 bases and J by 4 bases, and 10 bases separated the two germline ends. The CDR3 runs 11 residues. CDR1 DFQATT and CDR2 SNEGSKA come from the germline V gene (reference sequence).

This chain links TRBV14 with TRBJ1-3; D unclear. The CDR3 is 14 amino acids. V was cut by 0 bases and J by 5 bases, with 8 bases left in between. The germline CDR1 and CDR2 sequences are SGHDN and FVKESK. CDR3 in DNA: TGTGCCAGCAGCCAAGATCTAAGGAGAAACACCATATATTTT. It codes for CASSQDLRRNTIYF.

The chain has TRBV6-5 and TRBJ2-1; the D gene is possibly TRBD2 (5 bases). V shed 6 bases and J shed 0 bases, with 9 bases lying between them. The CDR3 spans 14 residues. In germline, CDR1 is MNHEY, CDR2 SVGAGI. Here the CDR3 reads CASRRASSYNEQFF. Here the CDR3 DNA reads TGTGCCAGCAGGAGGGCAAGCTCCTACAATGAGCAGTTCTTC.

This sequence joins TRBV27 and TRBJ2-2; a possible D gene is TRBD2 (7 bases). There are 17 residues in the CDR3. Per germline, CDR1 MNHEY and CDR2 SMNVEV (reference sequence). Trimming removed 6 bases at V and 3 bases at J, with 20 bases between. CDR3 in amino acids: CASRGGFGGSDTGELFF. The CDR3 nucleotides are TGTGCCAGCAGAGGGGGGTTCGGCGGGAGCGACACCGGGGAGCTGTTTTTT.

The J gene is TRBJ2-7, the V gene TRBV10-3; TRBD1 matches 8 bases. Germline CDR1 ENHRY, CDR2 SYGVKD. With 11 bases clipped from V and 5 bases from J, the junction kept 8 bases outside the gene matches. The CDR3 is made up of 12 amino acids. CDR3 sequence (DNA): TGTGCCGTCCGGGACAGGATCGACGAGCAGTACTTC. Translating gives CAVRDRIDEQYF.

The chain recombines TRBV28 with TRBJ1-3, with a weak D call TRBD1 (5 bases). The V end was cut by 4 bases, the J end by 7 bases, with 11 bases between. Per the germline V gene, CDR1 is MDHEN and CDR2 is SYDVKM. The CDR3 runs to 13 residues. The CDR3 is CASSSGPANTIYF. In DNA, the CDR3 is TGTGCCAGCAGTTCGGGACCTGCTAACACCATATATTTT.

The V call is TRBV30, the J call TRBJ1-6, with D possibly matching TRBD1 (5 bases). Germline V gene sequence: CDR1 GTSNPN, CDR2 SVGIG (reference sequence). The CDR3 contains 14 residues. Trimming cost V 1 base and J 5 bases, with 9 bases left between them. The DNA of the CDR3 is TGTGCCTGGAGTGCCGACAGAGATAATTCACCCCTCCACTTT. Translated: CAWSADRDNSPLHF.

The J gene is TRBJ1-5, the V gene TRBV19; 7 bases align to TRBD1. There are 15 residues in the CDR3. The V gene end was trimmed by 7 bases and the J gene end by 2 bases; junction bases not matched to a gene: 8. Germline-derived CDR1 and CDR2 are LNHDA and SQIVND (reference sequence). Written as DNA, the CDR3 is TGTGCCAGTACCACCGGAGGGGGCGGCAATCAGCCCCAGCATTTT. It translates to CASTTGGGGNQPQHF.

This clone was seen only once. The J gene is TRBJ2-5, the V gene TRBV29-1; D gene unclear. From germline, CDR1 is SQVTM and CDR2 ANQGSEA. The V end lost 4 bases, the J end lost 7 bases, and 16 bases lay between the germline ends. This CDR3 is 13 amino acids long. This chain's CDR3 is CSVAPSMVGTQYF. The CDR3 region has the DNA TGCAGCGTTGCTCCCTCCATGGTTGGGACCCAGTACTTC.

J is TRBJ1-3 and V is TRBV28, with D possibly TRBD1 on 5 matching bases. The CDR3 spans 16 residues. With 2 bases removed from V and 4 bases from J, the gap between germline ends came to 15 bases. Germline V gene data show CDR1 as MDHEN and CDR2 as SYDVKM. CDR3 nucleotide sequence: TGTGCCAGCAGTTTACAGGGTTTACTCCTCGGAAACACCATATATTTT. Amino acid sequence: CASSLQGLLLGNTIYF.

Note on this clone: The sample contains more than one DNA sequence encoding this CDR3. The chain has TRBV2 and TRBJ2-2; 11 bases fit TRBD2. This CDR3 is built from 16 residues. Unmatched junction bases numbered 6, after V lost 5 bases and J lost 4 bases. Germline V lookup: CDR1 SNHLY, CDR2 FYNNEI. CDR3 protein: CASSNLAGGGTGELFF. The DNA for the CDR3 is TGTGCCAGCAGTAATCTAGCGGGAGGCGGCACCGGGGAGCTGTTTTTT.

The genes are TRBV30 and TRBJ2-3, with 7 bases fitting TRBD2. Germline trimming cut 1 base from V and 0 bases from J; bases unmatched to any gene: 4. CDR3 size: 15 residues. In germline, CDR1 is GTSNPN, CDR2 SVGIG (reference sequence). CDR3 nucleotides: TGTGCCTGGAGTGCCCTAGCGGCTAGCACAGATACGCAGTATTTT. It translates to CAWSALAASTDTQYF.

This chain links TRBV28 with TRBJ2-7, with TRBD2 as a possible D gene (6 bases). CDR1 is MDHEN and CDR2 is SYDVKM in the germline V gene. The CDR3 has 18 amino acids. Trimming took off 6 bases at V and 0 bases at J, with 24 bases between the two ends. DNA of the CDR3: TGTGCCAGCAGGCCTTCCCGGGGGATTCTCCTTAGCTCCTACGAGCAGTACTTC. This translates into CASRPSRGILLSSYEQYF.

The J gene is TRBJ2-7, the V gene TRBV27; 9 bases line up with TRBD2. The length of the CDR3 is 13 residues. The germline V gene encodes CDR1 MNHEY and CDR2 SMNVEV (reference sequence). The ends lost 6 bases at V and 2 bases at J; junction bases unmatched: 2. Here the CDR3 reads CASRAGGTYEQYF. The CDR3 bases are TGTGCCAGCAGGGCGGGAGGGACCTACGAGCAGTACTTC.